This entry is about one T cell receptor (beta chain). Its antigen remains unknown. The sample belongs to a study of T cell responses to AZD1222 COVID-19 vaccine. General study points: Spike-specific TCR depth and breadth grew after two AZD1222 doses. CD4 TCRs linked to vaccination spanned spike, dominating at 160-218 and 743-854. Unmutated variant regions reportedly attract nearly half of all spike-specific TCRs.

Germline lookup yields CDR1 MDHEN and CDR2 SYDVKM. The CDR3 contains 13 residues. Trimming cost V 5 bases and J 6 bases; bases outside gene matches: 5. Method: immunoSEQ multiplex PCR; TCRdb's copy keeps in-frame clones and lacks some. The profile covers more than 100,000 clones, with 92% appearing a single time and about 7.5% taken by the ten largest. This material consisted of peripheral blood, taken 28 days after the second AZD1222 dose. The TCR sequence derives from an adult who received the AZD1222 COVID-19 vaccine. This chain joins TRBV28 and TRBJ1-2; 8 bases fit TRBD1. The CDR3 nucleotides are TGTGCCAGCAGTCCCTCAGGGGGCGATGGCTACACCTTC. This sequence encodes CASSPSGGDGYTF.